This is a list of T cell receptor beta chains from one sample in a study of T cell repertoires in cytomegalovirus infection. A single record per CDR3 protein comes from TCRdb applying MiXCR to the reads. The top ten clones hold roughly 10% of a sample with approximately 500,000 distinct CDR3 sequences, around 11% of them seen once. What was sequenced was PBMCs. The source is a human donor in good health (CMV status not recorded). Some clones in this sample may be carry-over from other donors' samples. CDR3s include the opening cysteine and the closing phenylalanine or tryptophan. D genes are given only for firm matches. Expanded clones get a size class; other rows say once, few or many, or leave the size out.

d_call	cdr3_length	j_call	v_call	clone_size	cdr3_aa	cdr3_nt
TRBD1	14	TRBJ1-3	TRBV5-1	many	CASSTGTAGNTIYF	TGCGCCAGCAGTACCGGGACAGCTGGAAACACCATATATTTT
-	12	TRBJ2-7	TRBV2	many	CASVHRTYEQYF	TGTGCCAGCGTTCACCGGACCTACGAGCAGTACTTC
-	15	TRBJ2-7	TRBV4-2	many	CASSQDMGISYEQYF	TGTGCCAGCAGCCAAGATATGGGGATTTCATACGAGCAGTACTTC
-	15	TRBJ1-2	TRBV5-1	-	CASSLEGDPSHGYTF	TGCGCCAGCAGCTTGGAAGGGGACCCTTCGCACGGCTACACCTTC
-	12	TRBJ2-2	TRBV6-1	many	CASKERPGELFF	TGTGCCAGCAAAGAAAGGCCCGGGGAGCTGTTTTTT
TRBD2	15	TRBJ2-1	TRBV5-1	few	CASSSAGGPMNEQFF	TGCGCCAGCAGCTCAGCGGGAGGGCCTATGAATGAGCAGTTCTTC
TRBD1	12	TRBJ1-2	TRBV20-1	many	CSAYGQGNGYTF	TGCAGTGCCTACGGACAGGGGAATGGCTACACCTTC
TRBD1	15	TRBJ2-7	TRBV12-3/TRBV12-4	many	CASSIGGTGPVEQYF	TGTGCCAGCAGCATAGGGGGGACAGGCCCCGTTGAGCAGTACTTC
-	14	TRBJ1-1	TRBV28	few	CASSPSFRNTEAFF	TGTGCCAGCAGTCCCTCCTTCCGGAACACTGAAGCTTTCTTT
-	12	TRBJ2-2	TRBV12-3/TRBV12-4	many	CASTTEVGELFF	TGTGCCAGCACTACTGAGGTCGGGGAGCTGTTTTTT
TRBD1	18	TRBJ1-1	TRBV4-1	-	CASSQKMGTGVWNTEAFF	TGCGCCAGCAGCCAAAAGATGGGAACAGGGGTATGGAACACTGAAGCTTTCTTT
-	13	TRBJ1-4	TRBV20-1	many	CSAPDSTNEKLFF	TGCAGTGCCCCGGACAGTACTAATGAAAAACTGTTTTTT
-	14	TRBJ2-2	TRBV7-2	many	CASSDRLNTGELFF	TGTGCCAGCAGCGATAGACTGAACACCGGGGAGCTGTTTTTT
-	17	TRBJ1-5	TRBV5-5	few	CASSLGTVAYSNQPQHF	TGTGCCAGCAGCTTGGGGACAGTAGCTTATAGCAATCAGCCCCAGCATTTT
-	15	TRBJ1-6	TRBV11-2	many	CASSELRQSNSPLHF	TGTGCCAGCAGCGAGCTGAGACAGAGTAATTCACCCCTCCACTTT
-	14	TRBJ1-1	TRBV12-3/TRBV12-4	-	CASSRTAVNTEAFF	TGTGCCAGCAGTCGTACAGCAGTGAACACTGAAGCTTTCTTT
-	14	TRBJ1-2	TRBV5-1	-	CASSLSTVDYGFTF	TGCGCCAGCAGCTTGAGTACAGTCGACTATGGCTTCACCTTC
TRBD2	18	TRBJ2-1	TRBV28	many	CASSLSPPGTSGDNEQFF	TGTGCCAGCAGTTTAAGCCCCCCCGGGACTAGCGGGGACAATGAGCAGTTCTTC
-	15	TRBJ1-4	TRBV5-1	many	CASSLEWGEDEKLFF	TGCGCCAGCAGCTTGGAGTGGGGGGAGGATGAAAAACTGTTTTTT
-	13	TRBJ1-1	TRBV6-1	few	CAALKQGLAEAFF	TGTGCCGCCCTCAAACAGGGCTTGGCTGAAGCTTTCTTT
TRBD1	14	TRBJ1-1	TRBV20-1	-	CSARDRDSNTEAFF	TGCAGTGCTAGAGACCGGGACAGTAACACTGAAGCTTTCTTT
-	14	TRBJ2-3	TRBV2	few	CASIRDPSTDTQYF	TGTGCCAGCATCAGGGATCCCTCCACAGATACGCAGTATTTT
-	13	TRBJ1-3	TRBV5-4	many	CASSREFGNTIYF	TGTGCCAGCAGCCGTGAGTTCGGAAACACCATATATTTT
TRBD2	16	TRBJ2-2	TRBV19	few	CASSIPSGSSAGELFF	TGTGCCAGTAGTATCCCCAGCGGGAGTAGCGCCGGGGAGCTGTTTTTT
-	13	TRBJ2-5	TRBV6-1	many	CASSAAGRETQYF	TGTGCCAGCAGTGCTGCGGGACGGGAGACCCAGTACTTC
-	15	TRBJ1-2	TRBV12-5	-	CASGLSAGLNYGYTF	TGTGCTAGTGGTTTATCGGCCGGCCTTAACTATGGCTACACCTTC
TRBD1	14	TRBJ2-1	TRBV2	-	CASSDATGINEQFF	TGTGCCAGCAGTGACGCGACAGGGATAAATGAGCAGTTCTTC
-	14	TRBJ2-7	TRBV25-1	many	CASSEGEGPYEQYF	TGTGCCAGCAGTGAGGGAGAGGGGCCCTACGAGCAGTACTTC
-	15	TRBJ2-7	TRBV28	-	CASSLSVGGSYEQYF	TGTGCCAGCAGTTTATCAGTAGGAGGGAGCTACGAGCAGTACTTC
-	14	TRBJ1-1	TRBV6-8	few	CASSSLFRRTEAFF	TGTGCCAGCAGTTCCCTTTTCCGTCGAACTGAAGCTTTCTTT
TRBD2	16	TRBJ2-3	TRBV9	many	CASSVGLASRTDTQYF	TGTGCCAGCAGCGTAGGACTAGCGAGTAGAACAGATACGCAGTATTTT
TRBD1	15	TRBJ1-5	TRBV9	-	CASSDRQGSGQPQHF	TGTGCCAGCAGCGACCGACAGGGCAGTGGGCAGCCCCAGCATTTT
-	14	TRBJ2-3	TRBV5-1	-	CASSLGAAWDTQYF	TGCGCCAGCAGCTTGGGTGCAGCCTGGGATACGCAGTATTTT
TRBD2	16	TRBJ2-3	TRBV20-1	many	CSARGRGRGWGDTQYF	TGCAGTGCTAGAGGTCGCGGGAGGGGGTGGGGAGATACGCAGTATTTT
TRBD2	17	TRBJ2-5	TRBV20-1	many	CSAPLPGLAGVGETQYF	TGCAGTGCCCCTTTGCCGGGACTAGCGGGAGTGGGAGAGACCCAGTACTTC
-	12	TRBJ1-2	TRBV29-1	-	CSGRTALYGYTF	TGCAGCGGCAGGACAGCTCTTTATGGCTACACCTTC
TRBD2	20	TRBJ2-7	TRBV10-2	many	CASQGRGTIIAGGPFAEQYF	TGCGCCAGTCAGGGCAGGGGGACCATTATAGCGGGAGGGCCGTTTGCCGAGCAGTACTTC
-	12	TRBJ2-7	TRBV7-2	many	CASSLTPVEQYF	TGTGCCAGCAGCTTAACTCCGGTCGAGCAGTACTTC
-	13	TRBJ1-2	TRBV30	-	CAWRPPWRNGYTF	TGTGCCTGGAGACCTCCGTGGAGGAACGGCTACACCTTC
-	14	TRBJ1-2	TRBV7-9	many	CASSLGSRLVGYTF	TGTGCCAGCAGCTTAGGGTCCAGGCTTGTTGGCTACACCTTC
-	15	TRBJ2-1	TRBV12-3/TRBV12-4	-	CASSRRDTTYNEQFF	TGTGCCAGCAGCCGCAGGGACACCACCTACAATGAGCAGTTCTTC
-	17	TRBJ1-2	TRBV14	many	CASSQGGTAPATYGYTF	TGTGCCAGCAGCCAAGGGGGGACCGCACCCGCCACCTATGGCTACACCTTC
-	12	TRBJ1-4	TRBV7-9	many	CASSPQAGKLFF	TGTGCCAGCAGCCCCCAAGCTGGTAAACTGTTTTTT
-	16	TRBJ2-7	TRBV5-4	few	CASSSPIAASTYEQYF	TGTGCCAGCAGCTCGCCAATAGCGGCCTCGACCTACGAGCAGTACTTC
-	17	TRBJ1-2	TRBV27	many	CASSFSQDGTPLYGYTF	TGTGCCAGCAGTTTCTCCCAGGACGGTACCCCACTCTATGGCTACACCTTC
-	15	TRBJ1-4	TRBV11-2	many	CASSLITGSGEKLFF	TGTGCCAGCAGCTTAATTACAGGGAGCGGTGAAAAACTGTTTTTT
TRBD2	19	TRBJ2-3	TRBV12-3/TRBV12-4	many	CASSFPGLAGGTSTDTQYF	TGTGCCAGCAGTTTCCCGGGACTAGCGGGCGGAACTAGCACAGATACGCAGTATTTT
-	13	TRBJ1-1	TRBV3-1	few	CASSQDRGFEAFF	TGTGCCAGCAGCCAAGATCGGGGTTTTGAAGCTTTCTTT
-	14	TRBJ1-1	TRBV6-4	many	CASSAGPGTTEAFF	TGTGCCAGCAGTGCGGGCCCAGGTACGACTGAAGCTTTCTTT
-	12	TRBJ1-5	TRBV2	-	CASRASNQPQHF	TGTGCCAGCAGGGCCAGCAATCAGCCCCAGCATTTT
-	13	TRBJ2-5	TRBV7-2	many	CASSLPARETQYF	TGTGCCAGCAGCTTACCGGCCCGAGAGACCCAGTACTTC
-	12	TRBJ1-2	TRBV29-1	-	CSGGRENYGYTF	TGCAGCGGCGGCCGGGAAAACTATGGCTACACCTTC
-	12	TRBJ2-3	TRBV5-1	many	CASRLVTDTQYF	TGCGCCAGCAGATTAGTCACAGATACGCAGTATTTT
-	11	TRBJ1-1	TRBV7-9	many	CASSLQGSAFF	TGTGCCAGCAGCCTACAGGGCAGCGCTTTCTTT
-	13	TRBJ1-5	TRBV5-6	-	CASSFRGAQPQHF	TGTGCCAGCAGCTTTCGGGGGGCTCAGCCCCAGCATTTT
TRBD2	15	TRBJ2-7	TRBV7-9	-	CASRSGLAGSHEQYF	TGTGCCAGCAGATCCGGACTAGCGGGAAGTCACGAGCAGTACTTC